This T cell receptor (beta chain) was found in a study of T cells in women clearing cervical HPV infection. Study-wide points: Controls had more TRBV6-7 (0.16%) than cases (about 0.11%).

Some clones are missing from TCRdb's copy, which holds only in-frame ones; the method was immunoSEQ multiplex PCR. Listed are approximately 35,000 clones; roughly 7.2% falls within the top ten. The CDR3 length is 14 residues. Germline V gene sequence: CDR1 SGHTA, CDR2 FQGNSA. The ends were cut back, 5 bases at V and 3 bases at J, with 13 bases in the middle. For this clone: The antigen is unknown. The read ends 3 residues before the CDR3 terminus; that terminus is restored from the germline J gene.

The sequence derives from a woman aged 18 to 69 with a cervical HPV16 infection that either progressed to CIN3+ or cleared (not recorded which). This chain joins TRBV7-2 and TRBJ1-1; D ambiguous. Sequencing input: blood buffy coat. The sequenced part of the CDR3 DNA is TGTGCCAGCAGCAAGGGTCCGAGCTACACTGAA. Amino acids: CASSKGPSYTE. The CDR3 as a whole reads CASSKGPSYTEAFF.